This TCR beta chain originates from a study of blood T cell repertoires in COVID-19. Study context: The United States, Italy and Spain were the sources of the acute and convalescent COVID-19 samples.

The table came from immunoSEQ multiplex PCR; TCRdb's copy has only in-frame clones and leaves some out. The sample lists some 230,000 clones; 86% were seen once. The length of the CDR3 is 16 residues. The germline V gene has CDR1 MDHEN and CDR2 SYDVKM. The V end was cut by 7 bases, the J end by 2 bases, with 15 bases between. The sequenced sample was peripheral blood. V gene TRBV28 combines with J gene TRBJ1-6; a possible D gene is TRBD1 (6 bases). This TCR was sampled from a woman in her fifties or sixties with COVID-19, enrolled during active disease. The CDR3 loop is CASTLTGSTYNSPLHF. The CDR3 region has the DNA TGTGCCAGCACTCTAACAGGGTCCACCTATAATTCACCCCTCCACTTT. Complete variable domain (other parts from reference TRBV28 and TRBJ1-6): DVKVTQSSRYLVKRTGEKVFLECVQDMDHENMFWYRQDPGLGLRLIYFSYDVKMKEKGDIPEGYSVSREKKERFSLILESASTNQTSMYLCASTLTGSTYNSPLHFGNGTRLTVT.